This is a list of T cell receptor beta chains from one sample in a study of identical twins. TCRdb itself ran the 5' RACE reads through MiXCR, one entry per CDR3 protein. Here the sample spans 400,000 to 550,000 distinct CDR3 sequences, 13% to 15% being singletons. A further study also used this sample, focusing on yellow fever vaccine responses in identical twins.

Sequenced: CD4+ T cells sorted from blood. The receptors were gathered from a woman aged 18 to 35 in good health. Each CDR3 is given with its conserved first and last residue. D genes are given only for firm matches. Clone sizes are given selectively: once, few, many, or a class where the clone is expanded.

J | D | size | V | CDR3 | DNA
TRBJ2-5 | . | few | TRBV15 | CATSRDGGKTQYF | TGTGCCACCAGCAGAGATGGGGGAAAGACCCAGTACTTC
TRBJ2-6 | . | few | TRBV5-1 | CASSLGPRSGANVLTF | TGCGCCAGCAGCTTGGGTCCTCGATCTGGGGCCAACGTCCTGACTTTC
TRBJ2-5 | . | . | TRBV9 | CASSVEGSFSETQYF | TGTGCCAGCAGCGTAGAGGGAAGTTTTTCGGAGACCCAGTACTTC
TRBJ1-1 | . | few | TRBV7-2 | CASSLDGARTEAFF | TGTGCCAGCAGCTTAGATGGGGCTCGCACTGAAGCTTTCTTT
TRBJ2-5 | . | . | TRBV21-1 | CASSKEGCSGGARVETQYF | TGTGCCAGCAGCAAAGAAGGTTGTAGCGGGGGGGCTCGGGTAGAGACCCAGTACTTC
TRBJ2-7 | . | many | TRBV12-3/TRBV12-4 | CASSSSDRLYEQYF | TGTGCCAGCAGTTCCTCCGACAGGCTATACGAGCAGTACTTC
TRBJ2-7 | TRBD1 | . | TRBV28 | CASSMGQSYF | TGTGCCAGCAGTATGGGACAGTCCTACTTC
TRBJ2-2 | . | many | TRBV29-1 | CSAKFGTAGELFF | TGCAGCGCCAAATTCGGGACGGCCGGGGAGCTGTTTTTT
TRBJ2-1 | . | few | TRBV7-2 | CASSPGTQSFF | TGTGCCAGCAGCCCCGGGACACAGAGTTTCTTC
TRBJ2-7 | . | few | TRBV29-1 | CSSYGGRYEQYF | TGCAGCTCCTACGGGGGGCGGTACGAGCAGTACTTC
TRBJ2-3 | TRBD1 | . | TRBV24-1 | CATSDLGQSTDTQYF | TGTGCCACCAGTGACCTGGGACAGAGCACAGATACGCAGTATTTT
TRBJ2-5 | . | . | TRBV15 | CATSRVGRGRFQETQYF | TGTGCCACCAGCAGAGTGGGACGGGGAAGGTTCCAAGAGACCCAGTACTTC
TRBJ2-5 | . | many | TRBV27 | CASSLLTQETQYF | TGTGCCAGCAGCCTATTAACCCAAGAGACCCAGTACTTC
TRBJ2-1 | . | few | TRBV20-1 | CSARVRSSRAYNEQFF | TGCAGTGCTAGAGTTAGGAGTAGCCGAGCGTACAATGAGCAGTTCTTC
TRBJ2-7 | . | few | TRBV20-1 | CSATRLAPYEQYF | TGCAGTGCTACCCGGCTTGCTCCCTACGAGCAGTACTTC
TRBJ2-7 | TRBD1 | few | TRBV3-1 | CASMPTGQSSYEQYF | TGTGCCAGCATGCCTACGGGACAGAGCTCCTACGAGCAGTACTTC
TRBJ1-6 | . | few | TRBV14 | CASSFRVIHSNSPLHF | TGTGCCAGCAGCTTCAGGGTCATCCACAGCAATTCACCCCTCCACTTT
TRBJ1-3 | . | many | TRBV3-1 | CASSQDSGSGNTIYF | TGTGCCAGCAGCCAAGATTCAGGTTCTGGAAACACCATATATTTT
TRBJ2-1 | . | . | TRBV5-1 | CASKNGMGSAREFSINEQFF | TGCGCCAGCAAAAATGGTATGGGTAGCGCTCGCGAGTTCTCCATCAATGAGCAGTTCTTC
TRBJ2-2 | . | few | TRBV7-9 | CASSSRQARNTGELFF | TGTGCCAGCAGCAGCCGCCAGGCCCGGAACACCGGGGAGCTGTTTTTT
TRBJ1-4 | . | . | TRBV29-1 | CSVPGGREKLFF | TGCAGCGTTCCCGGGGGGAGAGAAAAACTGTTTTTT
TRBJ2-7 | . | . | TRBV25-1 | CARNQASNAYEQYF | TGTGCCAGGAACCAGGCTAGCAACGCCTACGAGCAGTACTTC
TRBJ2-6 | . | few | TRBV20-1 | CSANIKPSGANVLTF | TGCAGTGCTAATATTAAGCCTTCTGGGGCCAACGTCCTGACTTTC
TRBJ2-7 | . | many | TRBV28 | CASSLSGLGTARVSYEQYF | TGTGCCAGCAGTTTAAGTGGACTAGGGACAGCACGCGTCTCCTACGAGCAGTACTTC
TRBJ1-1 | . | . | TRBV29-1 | CSAVSTVGAEAFF | TGCAGCGCCGTCTCTACTGTGGGGGCTGAAGCTTTCTTT
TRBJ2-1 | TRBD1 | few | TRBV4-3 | CASSQDPRQGAEQFF | TGCGCCAGCAGCCAAGATCCCAGACAGGGGGCTGAGCAGTTCTTC
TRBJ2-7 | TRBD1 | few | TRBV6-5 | CASSYFSGQGAYEQYF | TGTGCCAGCAGTTACTTTTCGGGACAGGGGGCCTACGAGCAGTACTTC
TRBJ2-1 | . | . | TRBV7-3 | CASSPGSYGGNEQFF | TGTGCCAGCAGCCCCGGGAGCTACGGTGGTAATGAGCAGTTCTTC
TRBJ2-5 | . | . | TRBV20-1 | CSAREREQYF | TGCAGTGCTAGAGAGCGAGAACAGTACTTC
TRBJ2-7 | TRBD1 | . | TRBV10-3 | CAIQTGENYEQYF | TGTGCCATCCAGACAGGGGAAAACTACGAGCAGTACTTC
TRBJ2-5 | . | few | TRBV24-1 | CATSDLKGPPQETQYF | TGTGCCACCAGTGATTTAAAGGGACCGCCCCAAGAGACCCAGTACTTC
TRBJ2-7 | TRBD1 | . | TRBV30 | CAWSVRGQGGSYYEQYF | TGTGCCTGGAGTGTAAGGGGACAGGGGGGTTCCTACTACGAGCAGTACTTC
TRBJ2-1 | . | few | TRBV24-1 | CATSGGGGTYNEQFF | TGTGCCACCAGTGGAGGAGGTGGCACCTACAATGAGCAGTTCTTC
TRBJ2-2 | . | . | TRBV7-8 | CASSLEELGLNTGELFF | TGTGCCAGCAGCTTAGAGGAATTGGGGCTGAACACCGGGGAGCTGTTTTTT
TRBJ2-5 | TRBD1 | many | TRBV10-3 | CAIGDRGGGQETQYF | TGTGCCATCGGAGACAGGGGAGGAGGGCAAGAGACCCAGTACTTC
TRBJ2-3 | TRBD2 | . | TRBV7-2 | CASSFDGRTIADTQYF | TGTGCCAGCAGCTTCGACGGGAGGACCATCGCGGATACGCAGTATTTT
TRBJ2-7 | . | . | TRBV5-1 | CASTIGDGSYEQYF | TGCGCCAGCACTATCGGGGACGGATCCTACGAGCAGTACTTC
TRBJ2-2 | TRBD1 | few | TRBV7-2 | CASRKGTGGTGELFF | TGTGCCAGCAGAAAAGGGACAGGGGGCACCGGGGAGCTGTTTTTT
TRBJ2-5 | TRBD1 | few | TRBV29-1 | CSVAVGTDQTQYF | TGCAGCGTTGCGGTTGGGACAGACCAGACCCAGTACTTC
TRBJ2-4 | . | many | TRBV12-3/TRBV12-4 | CASSLGLQGLAKNIQYF | TGTGCCAGCAGTTTAGGTTTGCAGGGTCTAGCCAAAAACATTCAGTACTTC
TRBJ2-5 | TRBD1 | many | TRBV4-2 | CASSRQDRGEETQYF | TGTGCCAGCAGCCGGCAGGACAGGGGGGAAGAGACCCAGTACTTC
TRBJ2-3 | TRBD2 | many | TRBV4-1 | CASSQPGTSADTQYF | TGCGCCAGCAGCCAACCCGGGACTAGCGCCGATACGCAGTATTTT
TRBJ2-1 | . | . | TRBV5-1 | CASSPQVSGRGFGEQFF | TGCGCCAGCAGCCCCCAAGTGTCAGGGAGAGGGTTTGGTGAGCAGTTCTTC
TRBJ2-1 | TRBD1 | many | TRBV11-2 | CASSLDGDRGHFF | TGTGCCAGCAGCTTAGACGGGGACAGGGGCCATTTCTTC
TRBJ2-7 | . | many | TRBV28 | CASTYGAFNSYEQYF | TGTGCCAGCACCTATGGGGCTTTTAACTCCTACGAGCAGTACTTC
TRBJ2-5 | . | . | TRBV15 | CATSRDAGTSKTQYF | TGTGCCACCAGCAGGGACGCGGGGACATCAAAGACCCAGTACTTC
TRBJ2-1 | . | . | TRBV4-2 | CASSQGQGGSYNEQFF | TGTGCCAGCTCTCAGGGGCAGGGGGGCTCCTACAATGAGCAGTTCTTC
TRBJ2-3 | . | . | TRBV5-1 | CASSLEYPGDTQYF | TGCGCCAGCAGCTTGGAGTACCCCGGAGATACGCAGTATTTT
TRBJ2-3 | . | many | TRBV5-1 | CASSLEVRPDTQYF | TGCGCCAGCAGCTTGGAAGTGAGGCCAGATACGCAGTATTTT
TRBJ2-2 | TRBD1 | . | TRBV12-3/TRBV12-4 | CASSVYRGLGPNTGELFF | TGTGCCAGCAGTGTCTACAGGGGGCTTGGGCCGAACACCGGGGAGCTGTTTTTT
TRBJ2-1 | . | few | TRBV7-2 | CASSPVVRGYNEQFF | TGTGCCAGCAGCCCAGTGGTGCGGGGCTACAATGAGCAGTTCTTC
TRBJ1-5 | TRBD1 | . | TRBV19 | CASIRQQGAGQPQHF | TGTGCCAGTATCCGGCAACAGGGGGCTGGTCAGCCCCAGCATTTT
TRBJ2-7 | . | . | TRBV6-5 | CASSFTGSGAYEQYF | TGTGCCAGCAGTTTCACAGGGTCAGGGGCCTACGAGCAGTACTTC